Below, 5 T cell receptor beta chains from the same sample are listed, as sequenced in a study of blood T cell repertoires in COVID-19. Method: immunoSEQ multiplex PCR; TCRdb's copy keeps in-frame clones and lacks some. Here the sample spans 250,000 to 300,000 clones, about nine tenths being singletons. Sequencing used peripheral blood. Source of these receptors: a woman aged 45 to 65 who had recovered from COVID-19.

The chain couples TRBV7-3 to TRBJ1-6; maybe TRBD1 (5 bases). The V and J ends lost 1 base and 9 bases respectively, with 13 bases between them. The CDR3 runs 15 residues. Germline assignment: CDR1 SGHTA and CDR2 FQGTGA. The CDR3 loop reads CASSLMGGLSSPLHF. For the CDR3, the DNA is TGTGCCAGCAGCTTAATGGGGGGTTTGAGTTCACCCCTCCACTTT. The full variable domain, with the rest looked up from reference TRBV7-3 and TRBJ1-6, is GAGVSQTPSNKVTEKGKYVELRCDPISGHTALYWYRQSLGQGPEFLIYFQGTGAADDSGLPNDRFFAVRPEGSVSTLKIQRTERGDSAVYLCASSLMGGLSSPLHFGNGTRLTVT.

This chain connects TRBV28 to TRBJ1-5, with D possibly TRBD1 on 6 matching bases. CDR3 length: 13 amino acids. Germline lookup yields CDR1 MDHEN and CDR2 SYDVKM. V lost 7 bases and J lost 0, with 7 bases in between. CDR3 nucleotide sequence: TGTGCCAGCACCAGGGGTAGCAATCAGCCCCAGCATTTT. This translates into CASTRGSNQPQHF.

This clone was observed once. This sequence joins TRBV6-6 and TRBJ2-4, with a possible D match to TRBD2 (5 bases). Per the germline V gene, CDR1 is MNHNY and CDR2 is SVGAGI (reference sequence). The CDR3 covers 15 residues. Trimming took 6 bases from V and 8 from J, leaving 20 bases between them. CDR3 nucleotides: TGTGCCAGCAGCCAACCGTCCGAAATGAGGGACATTCAGTACTTC. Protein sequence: CASSQPSEMRDIQYF.

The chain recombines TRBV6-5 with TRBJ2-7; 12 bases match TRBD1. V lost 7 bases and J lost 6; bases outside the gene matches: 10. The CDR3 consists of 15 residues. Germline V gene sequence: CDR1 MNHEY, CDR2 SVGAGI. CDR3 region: CASIYRGTGGTEQYF. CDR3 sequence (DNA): TGTGCCAGCATTTATCGGGGGACAGGGGGCACCGAGCAGTACTTC.

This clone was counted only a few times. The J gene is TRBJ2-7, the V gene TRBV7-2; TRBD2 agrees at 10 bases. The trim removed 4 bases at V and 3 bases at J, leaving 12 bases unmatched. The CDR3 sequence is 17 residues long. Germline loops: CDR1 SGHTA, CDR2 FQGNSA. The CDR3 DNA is TGTGCCAGCAGCTCGATACAGAGACTAGCGGGTGACTACGAGCAGTACTTC. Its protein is CASSSIQRLAGDYEQYF.